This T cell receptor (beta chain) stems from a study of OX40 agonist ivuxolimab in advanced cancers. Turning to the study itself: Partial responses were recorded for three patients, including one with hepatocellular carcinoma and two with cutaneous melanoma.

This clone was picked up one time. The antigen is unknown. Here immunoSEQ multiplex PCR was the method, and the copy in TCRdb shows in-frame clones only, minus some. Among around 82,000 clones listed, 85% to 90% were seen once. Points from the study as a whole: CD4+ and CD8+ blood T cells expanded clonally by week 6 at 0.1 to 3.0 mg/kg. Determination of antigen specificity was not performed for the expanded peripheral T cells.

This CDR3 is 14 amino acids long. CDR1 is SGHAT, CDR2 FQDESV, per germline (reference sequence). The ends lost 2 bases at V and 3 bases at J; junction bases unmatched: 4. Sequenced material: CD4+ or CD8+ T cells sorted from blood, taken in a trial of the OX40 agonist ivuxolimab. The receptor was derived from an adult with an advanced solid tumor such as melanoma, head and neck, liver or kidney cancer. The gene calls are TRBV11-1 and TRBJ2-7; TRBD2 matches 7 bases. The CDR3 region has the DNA TGTGCCAGCAGCTTAAATGTAGCGGGCTACGAGCAGTACTTC. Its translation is CASSLNVAGYEQYF. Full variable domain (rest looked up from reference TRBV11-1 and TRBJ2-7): EAEVAQSPRYKITEKSQAVAFWCDPISGHATLYWYRQILGQGPELLVQFQDESVVDDSQLPKDRFSAERLKGVDSTLKIQPAELGDSAMYLCASSLNVAGYEQYFGPGTRLTVT.